The 30 T cell receptor beta chains reported below all come from one sample, sequenced in a study of type 1 and type 2 diabetes patients. Amplification started from genomic DNA. The TCR beta CDR3 region was amplified using 30 forward and 13 reverse primers. TCRdb re-analysed the multiplex PCR reads in MiXCR, keeping a single row per CDR3 protein. The data contain approximately 260,000 distinct CDR3 sequences, more than 40% of them singletons. The sample consisted of peripheral blood mononuclear cells (PBMCs). The receptors stem from a man younger than 35 with type 2 diabetes.

The chain couples TRBV2 to TRBJ1-5; D call uncertain. CDR1 and CDR2 from the germline V gene are SNHLY and FYNNEI. The CDR3 extends over 15 amino acids. Trimming shortened V by 8 bases and J by 3 bases, and 17 bases separated the two germline ends. CDR3 in amino acids: CASSAPGNLNQPQHF. CDR3 DNA sequence: TGTGCCAGCTCAGCGCCGGGGAACCTCAATCAGCCCCAGCATTTT.

The chain carries TRBV7-9 and TRBJ2-5; 9 bases are shared with TRBD2. The length of the CDR3 is 16 residues. Germline V lookup: CDR1 SEHNR, CDR2 FQNEAQ (reference sequence). Trimming at V came to 5 bases and at J to 5 bases, leaving 12 bases not matched to a gene. CDR3 sequence reads: CASSPGAGGNGETQYF. CDR3 nucleotides: TGTGCCAGCAGCCCAGGGGCGGGAGGGAATGGTGAGACCCAGTACTTC.

This rearrangement joins TRBV27 to TRBJ2-6; D remains unclear. This CDR3 comprises 12 residues. V dropped 5 bases and J dropped 2 bases, with 1 base sitting between them. The germline gives CDR1 MNHEY, CDR2 SMNVEV (reference sequence). The CDR3 loop reads CASSPGANVLTF. The CDR3 nucleotides read TGTGCCAGCAGTCCTGGGGCCAACGTCCTGACTTTC.

The chain links TRBV7-2 to TRBJ2-7, with 11 bases fitting TRBD2. The DNA matches TRBJ2-5 better at its end, which makes the J call doubtful. This CDR3 is 17 amino acids long. In germline, CDR1 is SGHTA, CDR2 FQGNSA. The CDR3 DNA reads as TGTGCCAGCAGCGTAGGGACTAGCGGCTTTTCGTGGGAGACCCAGTACTTC. It is translated as CASSVGTSGFSWETQYF.

This clonotype was seen a few times. This chain connects TRBV30 to TRBJ1-4; D is uncertain. Germline V gene lookup returns CDR1 GTSNPN and CDR2 SVGIG (reference sequence). V was trimmed by 3 bases and J by 12 bases, leaving 11 bases between them. CDR3 length equals 11 residues. DNA for the CDR3: TGTGCCTGGAGCGGCTTTGGGGAACTGTTTTTT. It codes for CAWSGFGELFF.

This clonotype was counted once. An end of the junction does not agree with germline; a read error may underlie this. V usage is TRBV29-1 and J usage is TRBJ2-5; 7 bases map to TRBD2. The CDR3 loop spans 12 amino acids. CDR1 and CDR2 from the germline V gene are SQVTM and ANQGSEA. Here the CDR3 reads CSAEPGRDEQSF. As DNA, the CDR3 is TGCAGCGCGGAGCCAGGGAGGGATGAGCAGTCCTTC. The whole variable domain, remainder taken from reference TRBV29-1 and TRBJ2-5, is SAVISQKPSRDICQRGTSLTIQCQVDSQVTMMFWYRQQPGQSLTLIATANQGSEATYESGFVIDKFPISRPNLTFSTLTVSNMSPEDSSIYLCSAEPGRDEQSFGPGTRLLVL.

The chain couples TRBV12-3 or TRBV12-4 to TRBJ2-1, with D possibly TRBD2 on 6 matching bases. CDR3 length: 14 amino acids. Trimming shortened V by 5 bases and J by 6 bases, and 14 bases separated the two germline ends. The CDR3 is CASSPTSQSNEQFF. DNA of the CDR3: TGTGCCAGCAGTCCGACTAGTCAGTCCAATGAGCAGTTCTTC.

The J gene is TRBJ2-3, the V gene TRBV7-2, with D possibly being TRBD2 (5 bases). The V end lost 6 bases, the J end lost 4 bases, and 23 bases lay between the germline ends. The germline CDR1 and CDR2 sequences are SGHTA and FQGNSA. The CDR3 is 17 residues long. The CDR3 spells CASSYMDGRVAADTQYF. The DNA for the CDR3 is TGTGCCAGCAGTTATATGGACGGGCGGGTAGCCGCAGATACGCAGTATTTT. Complete variable domain (other parts from reference TRBV7-2 and TRBJ2-3): GAGVSQSPSNKVTEKGKDVELRCDPISGHTALYWYRQSLGQGLEFLIYFQGNSAPDKSGLPSDRFSAERTGGSVSTLTIQRTQQEDSAVYLCASSYMDGRVAADTQYFGPGTRLTVL.

There are a few counts of this clonotype. The CDR3 spells CASSQDQESLGTEAFF. CDR3 sequence (DNA): TGCGCCAGCAGCCAAGATCAGGAGTCTCTCGGCACTGAAGCTTTCTTT. V usage is TRBV4-1 and J usage is TRBJ1-1; D not resolved. The CDR3 spans 16 residues. CDR1 is MGHRA, CDR2 YSYEKL, per germline. Trimming shortened V by 0 bases and J by 4 bases, and 15 bases separated the two germline ends.

Comments on this clonotype: Germline is not matched at one junction end, which may reflect a read error. This sequence joins TRBV25-1 and TRBJ2-7; 9 nucleotides agree with TRBD1. The CDR3 totals 15 residues. Germline CDR1 reads MGHDK; CDR2 reads SYGVNS. Here the CDR3 DNA reads TGTGCCAGCAGGGCCCCCGGGACAGGGAACTACGAGCAGTGCTTC. Its protein is CASRAPGTGNYEQCF.

There are a few counts of this clonotype. The V gene is TRBV24-1, the J gene TRBJ2-3; D unclear. The V and J ends lost 3 bases and 6 bases respectively, with 12 bases between them. Germline-derived CDR1 and CDR2 are KGHDR and SFDVKD. The CDR3 runs 14 residues. CDR3 in DNA: TGTGCCACCAGTGATCGGTCCACCGGGGATACGCAGTATTTT. It is translated as CATSDRSTGDTQYF.

This chain connects TRBV19 to TRBJ1-5; no clear D. V lost 2 bases and J lost 2, with 10 bases in between. The CDR3 length is 15 residues. CDR1 and CDR2 from the germline V gene are LNHDA and SQIVND (reference sequence). In DNA, the CDR3 is TGTGCCAGTAGTATACTCCTCGGCGGCAATCAGCCCCAGCATTTT. Its translation: CASSILLGGNQPQHF.

Only a few counts were recorded for this clonotype. This chain links TRBV6-5 with TRBJ1-5, with D unclear. This CDR3 is built from 13 residues. The germline V gene has CDR1 MNHEY and CDR2 SVGAGI. Trimming cost V 0 bases and J 3 bases, with 3 bases left between them. This CDR3 is CASSYSDNQPQHF. DNA for the CDR3: TGTGCCAGCAGTTACTCGGACAATCAGCCCCAGCATTTT.

The gene calls are TRBV12-3 or TRBV12-4 and TRBJ2-3, with 8 positions matching TRBD2. The trim removed 2 bases at V and 3 bases at J, leaving 7 bases unmatched. The CDR3 covers 16 residues. The CDR3 sequence: CASSLRASGLTDTQYF. DNA of the CDR3: TGTGCCAGCAGTTTACGTGCTAGCGGGCTTACAGATACGCAGTATTTT.

This clonotype came up many times. The chain joins TRBV19 to TRBJ2-7; unclear D gene. Germline CDR1 is LNHDA and CDR2 is SQIVND (reference sequence). The CDR3 sequence is 13 residues long. V gave up 1 base and J gave up 6 bases, with 10 bases separating them. CDR3 sequence (DNA): TGTGCCAGTAGTATAGTGGCCCTGGGCGAGCAGTACTTC. Its translation: CASSIVALGEQYF.

The chain recombines TRBV29-1 with TRBJ2-5; D is undetermined. Trimming cost V 6 bases and J 2 bases, with 10 bases left between them. This CDR3 comprises 12 residues. Per germline, CDR1 SQVTM and CDR2 ANQGSEA. The chain's CDR3 is CSVTEHQETQYF. As DNA, the CDR3 is TGCAGCGTCACCGAGCATCAAGAGACCCAGTACTTC. Filled out from reference TRBV29-1 and TRBJ2-5, the complete variable domain reads SAVISQKPSRDICQRGTSLTIQCQVDSQVTMMFWYRQQPGQSLTLIATANQGSEATYESGFVIDKFPISRPNLTFSTLTVSNMSPEDSSIYLCSVTEHQETQYFGPGTRLLVL.

This sequence joins TRBV12-3 or TRBV12-4 and TRBJ1-5, with D unresolved. CDR3 length: 13 amino acids. The V end lost 2 bases, the J end lost 4 bases, and 6 bases lay between the germline ends. The CDR3 region has the DNA TGTGCCAGCAGTTTAAGGAGGAATCAGCCCCAGCATTTT. It translates to CASSLRRNQPQHF.

To note about this clonotype: At one boundary the junction diverges from the germline segment, which might be a read error. The V gene is TRBV7-2, the J gene TRBJ2-2; the D is unclear. The CDR3 is 15 amino acids. Per the germline V gene, CDR1 is SGHTA and CDR2 is FQGNSA. The CDR3, as DNA: TGTGCCAGCAGCCCGCTTTTCGAGAACACCAGGGAGCTGTTTTTT. This sequence encodes CASSPLFENTRELFF.

The chain links TRBV29-1 to TRBJ1-2, with D perhaps matching TRBD1 (6 bases). Germline V gene sequence: CDR1 SQVTM, CDR2 ANQGSEA. V dropped 5 bases and J dropped 0 bases, with 10 bases sitting between them. The CDR3 runs to 13 residues. CDR3 bases: TGCAGCGTTACGGGGGGCGCTAACTATGGCTACACCTTC. Translated: CSVTGGANYGYTF.

This clonotype was detected many times. The chain combines TRBV7-9 with TRBJ2-7, with D perhaps TRBD2 (6 bases). Trimming took off 6 bases at V and 3 bases at J, with 15 bases between the two ends. CDR1 and CDR2 (germline): SEHNR, FQNEAQ (reference sequence). The CDR3 length is 14 residues. The DNA of the CDR3 is TGTGCCAGCAGTATTGGGGGGAATAACTACGAGCAGTACTTC. Protein sequence: CASSIGGNNYEQYF.

V gene TRBV6-1 combines with J gene TRBJ1-1; tentatively, D is TRBD1 (5 bases). The CDR3 loop spans 13 amino acids. Germline V gives CDR1 MNHNS, CDR2 SASEGT. V was trimmed by 5 bases and J by 5 bases, leaving 12 bases between them. CDR3 sequence: CASSRTSWTEAFF. In DNA form, the CDR3 reads TGTGCCAGCAGTCGGACATCCTGGACTGAAGCTTTCTTT.

Of note for this clonotype: In this CDR3 the conserved last residue, phenylalanine or tryptophan, is missing, so a read error is likely. This chain uses TRBV13 with TRBJ1-6; tentatively, D is TRBD1 (5 bases). This CDR3 comprises 12 residues. Looked up from germline, CDR1 is PRHDT and CDR2 is FYEKMQ (reference sequence). The CDR3 DNA is TGCGCCAGCAGGGTGGAAAATTCACCCCTCCACCTT. It is translated as CASRVENSPLHL.

The chain links TRBV19 to TRBJ2-2; 7 positions match TRBD2. After removal of 7 bases from V and 6 bases from J, the junction contained 14 bases not matched to a gene. Germline V gene lookup returns CDR1 LNHDA and CDR2 SQIVND (reference sequence). The CDR3 has 16 amino acids. CDR3 sequence (DNA): TGTGCCAGTACCAACCCGGCGGGGGAACGGGCCGGGGAGCTGTTTTTT. Protein sequence: CASTNPAGERAGELFF.

This clonotype appeared a single time. The chain combines TRBV11-2 with TRBJ2-5; no definite D call. The CDR3 is made up of 11 amino acids. Per the germline V gene, CDR1 is SGHAT and CDR2 is FQNNGV. V lost 4 bases and J lost 5, with 5 bases in between. Here the CDR3 reads CASSSWETQYF. In nucleotides, the CDR3 is TGTGCCAGCAGCTCATGGGAGACCCAGTACTTC.

This CDR3 reads CASSIKARGATGVGTEAFF. The CDR3, as DNA: TGTGCCAGTAGTATAAAGGCTCGGGGGGCGACAGGGGTGGGCACTGAAGCTTTCTTT. This chain joins TRBV19 and TRBJ1-1; 8 bases are a match to TRBD1. Germline assignment: CDR1 LNHDA and CDR2 SQIVND (reference sequence). The ends lost 2 bases at V and 4 bases at J; junction bases unmatched: 18. CDR3 size: 19 residues.

This clonotype was counted between two and nine times. The chain combines TRBV30 with TRBJ2-3, with D perhaps given as TRBD1 or TRBD2 (5 bases each). V dropped 3 bases and J dropped 10 bases, with 14 bases sitting between them. The CDR3 extends over 12 amino acids. Germline CDR1 GTSNPN, CDR2 SVGIG (reference sequence). CDR3 sequence (DNA): TGTGCCTGGAGAACCAAGGGGAGTGCGCAGTATTTT. Its translation is CAWRTKGSAQYF.

This clonotype was observed a few times. This chain joins TRBV27 and TRBJ2-5; possibly TRBD1 for D (6 bases). The J call is in doubt because the DNA end fits TRBJ2-7 better. CDR1 is MNHEY, CDR2 SMNVEV, per germline (reference sequence). The CDR3 totals 14 residues. The DNA for the CDR3 is TGTGCCAGCAGTCACGGACAGATTCCCTACGAGCAGTACTTC. Translated: CASSHGQIPYEQYF.

A few counts support this clonotype. The V call is TRBV7-2, the J call TRBJ2-5, with no clear D. Germline V gene sequence: CDR1 SGHTA, CDR2 FQGNSA. The CDR3 is 13 amino acids. V lost 5 bases, J lost 2 bases, and 9 bases lay in between. CDR3 in DNA: TGTGCCAGCAGCCGAAGTCTTCAAGAGACCCAGTACTTC. Translated, it gives CASSRSLQETQYF.

CDR3 DNA: TGTGCCAGCAGTTACGGACAGGGGTTGAACACTGAAGCTTTCTTT. Encoded protein: CASSYGQGLNTEAFF. The J gene is TRBJ1-1, the V gene TRBV6-6; 9 bases align to TRBD1. Per the germline V gene, CDR1 is MNHNY and CDR2 is SVGAGI (reference sequence). This CDR3 is 15 amino acids long. With 2 bases clipped from V and 0 bases from J, the junction kept 1 base outside the gene matches.

The V gene is TRBV7-6, the J gene TRBJ1-2; 7 bases map to TRBD1. Losses at the gene ends were 4 bases for V and 8 bases for J; bases not matched to a gene: 10. The germline V gene has CDR1 SGHVS and CDR2 FNYEAQ. The CDR3 length is 14 residues. CDR3 bases: TGTGCCAGCAGCTGGGCGGGCCAGGGGGACGGCTACACCTTC. It codes for CASSWAGQGDGYTF.